The TCR beta chain under discussion was sequenced for a study of shared clonotypes between healthy human individuals. Study information: Each donor's CD8 memory used one plate, CD8 naive two, each CD4 subset three.

Germline V lookup: CDR1 MNHEY, CDR2 SVGAGI. There are 16 residues in the CDR3. Trimming removed 0 bases at V and 2 bases at J, with 13 bases between. On this clone: The target antigen is unknown.

Whole-study results and caveats: Genetic and exposure-history diversity was limited by the small donor number. Sequencing depth was predicted to influence how clonotypes are shared among donors.

This table comes from immunoSEQ multiplex PCR, and its TCRdb copy is limited to in-frame clones, with some not included. The table lists approximately 1,500,000 clones, approximately 98% of them singletons, with 0.4% to 0.55% in the top ten. The sequencing sample was made of naive CD4+ T cells sorted from blood. Subset noted: CD45RA+ positively selected. The chain employs TRBV6-5 and TRBJ1-2, with D possibly being TRBD1 (5 bases). The sequence was obtained from a young man in good health. CDR3 in amino acids: CASSYSGTVKNYGYTF. In nucleotides, the CDR3 is TGTGCCAGCAGTTACTCGGGGACGGTGAAGAACTATGGCTACACCTTC.